Presented here are 5 T cell receptor beta chains from one specimen sequenced in a study of blood T cell repertoires in COVID-19. Some clones are missing from TCRdb's copy, which holds only in-frame ones; the method was immunoSEQ multiplex PCR. This sample has fewer than 80,000 clones, with roughly 88% found just once. The sequencing sample was made of peripheral blood. The source is a man younger than 40 with acute or convalescent COVID-19.

This sequence joins TRBV5-4 and TRBJ2-5, with TRBD2 matching over 8 bases. The J call is doubtful: the DNA matches TRBJ2-7 better. CDR1 SGHNT and CDR2 YYREEE come from the germline V gene (reference sequence). The CDR3 extends over 13 amino acids. The CDR3 DNA reads as TGTGCCACCAGAGCGGGAGTGGGGTACGAGCAGTACTTC. Its protein is CATRAGVGYEQYF.

This chain uses TRBV14 with TRBJ2-1; D remains unclear. Trimming removed 2 bases from V and 2 bases from J, with 16 bases in between. Germline values: CDR1 SGHDN, CDR2 FVKESK. The CDR3 totals 17 residues. Here the CDR3 DNA reads TGTGCCAGCAGCCAACTCCCCCCCCGTAGTACCTACAATGAGCAGTTCTTC. Translated, it gives CASSQLPPRSTYNEQFF. The full variable domain, its missing parts supplied by reference TRBV14 and TRBJ2-1, is EAGVTQFPSHSVIEKGQTVTLRCDPISGHDNLYWYRRVMGKEIKFLLHFVKESKQDESGMPNNRFLAERTGGTYSTLKVQPAELEDSGVYFCASSQLPPRSTYNEQFFGPGTRLTVL.

This chain connects TRBV29-1 to TRBJ1-1; no firm D call. Germline V gives CDR1 SQVTM, CDR2 ANQGSEA. This CDR3 spans 12 amino acids. V was clipped by 5 bases and J by 1 base, with 8 bases between them. The CDR3 is CSVFPSNTEAFF. The CDR3 DNA reads as TGCAGCGTTTTTCCGTCGAACACTGAAGCTTTCTTT.

The CDR3 loop is CASSPEALLGYTF. The CDR3 DNA follows: TGTGCCAGCTCACCCGAGGCCCTTTTGGGCTACACCTTC. The rearrangement joins TRBV18 to TRBJ1-2, with no clear D. The V and J ends lost 3 bases and 8 bases respectively, with 13 bases between them. Germline lookup yields CDR1 KGHSH and CDR2 LQKENI. The CDR3 extends over 13 amino acids.

The chain recombines TRBV7-3 with TRBJ2-7; D is uncertain. The V and J ends lost 5 bases and 0 bases respectively, with 8 bases between them. Germline V gene sequence: CDR1 SGHTA, CDR2 FQGTGA. The CDR3 sequence is 13 residues long. In DNA form, the CDR3 reads TGTGCCAGCAGCCTATCGAGCTCCTACGAGCAGTACTTC. Protein product: CASSLSSSYEQYF.